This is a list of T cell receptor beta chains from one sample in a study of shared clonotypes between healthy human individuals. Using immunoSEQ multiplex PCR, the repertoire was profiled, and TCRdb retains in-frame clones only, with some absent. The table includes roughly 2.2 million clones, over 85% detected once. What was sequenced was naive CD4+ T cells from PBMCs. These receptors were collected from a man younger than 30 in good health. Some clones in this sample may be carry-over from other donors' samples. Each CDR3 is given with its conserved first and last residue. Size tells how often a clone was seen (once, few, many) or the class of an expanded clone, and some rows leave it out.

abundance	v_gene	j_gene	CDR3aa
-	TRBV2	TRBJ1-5	CASRDDGDQPQHF
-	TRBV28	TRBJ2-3	CASSVGTRIFPDTQYF
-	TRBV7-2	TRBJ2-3	CASSLDGGRVDTQYF
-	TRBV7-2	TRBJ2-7	CASSRKTSGISYEQYF
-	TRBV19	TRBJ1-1	CASSIAGTNTEAFF
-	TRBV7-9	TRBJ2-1	CASSPGQGWDEQFF
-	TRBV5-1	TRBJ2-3	CASSRGHGEADTQYF
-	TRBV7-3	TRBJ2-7	CASSPSGTPHMQYF
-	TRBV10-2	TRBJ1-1	CASSELYTEAFF
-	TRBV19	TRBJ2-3	CATGGGLNTDTQYF
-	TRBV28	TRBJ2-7	CASSPYRGGYEQYF
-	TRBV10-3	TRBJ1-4	CASSLGTTNEKLFF
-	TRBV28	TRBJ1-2	CASSLVGTFAGGYTF
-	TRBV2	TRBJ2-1	CASKTGEQFF
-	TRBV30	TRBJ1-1	CAWSVIGRQGMAFF
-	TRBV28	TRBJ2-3	CASSGIPSTDTQYF
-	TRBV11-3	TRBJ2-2	CASSLGQGANTGELFF
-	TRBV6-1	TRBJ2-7	CASSSILAAAYEQYF
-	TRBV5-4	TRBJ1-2	CASSRSDRDNYGYTF
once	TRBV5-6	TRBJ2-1	CASSLISPSGSYEQFF
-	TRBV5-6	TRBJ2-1	CASSLTGEGQYNEQFF
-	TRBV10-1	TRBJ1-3	CASSEVATGCLTGGNTIYF
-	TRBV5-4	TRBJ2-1	CASSLKYNEQFF
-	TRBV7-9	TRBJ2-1	CASSLVTDNEQFF
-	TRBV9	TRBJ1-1	CASTPQGDRVFRTEAFF
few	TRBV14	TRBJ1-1	CASSQLGGTNTEAFF
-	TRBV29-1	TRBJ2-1	CSAGGLAGVPRNEQFF
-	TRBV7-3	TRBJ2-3	CASSLSGLAGTDTQYF
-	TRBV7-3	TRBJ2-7	CASSLLPGTSVLEQYF
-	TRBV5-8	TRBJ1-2	CASSQYLLLYGYTF
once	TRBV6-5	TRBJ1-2	CASSYSYRTNYGYTF
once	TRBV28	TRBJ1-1	CASRTGVEAFF
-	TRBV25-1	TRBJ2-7	CASSSPRDEQYF
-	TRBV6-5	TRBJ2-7	CASSYNRGGSYEQYF
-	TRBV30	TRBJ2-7	CAWGPGTGYEQYF
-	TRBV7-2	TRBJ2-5	CASSLRQETQYF
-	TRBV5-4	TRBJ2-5	CASSFSGGETQYF
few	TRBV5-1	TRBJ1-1	CASRRSQGWTEAFF
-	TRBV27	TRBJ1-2	CASRRGLSYGYTF
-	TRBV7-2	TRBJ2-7	CASSLAGAGAAYEQYF
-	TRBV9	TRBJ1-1	CASSVEVSEAEAFF
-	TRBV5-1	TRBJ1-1	CASSLNPAAGLNTEAFF
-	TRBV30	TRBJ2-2	CAWGGRLAGWPAGELFF
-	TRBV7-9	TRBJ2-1	CASSFQLGEVNEQFF
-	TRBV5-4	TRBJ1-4	CASSRPGQGNEKLFF
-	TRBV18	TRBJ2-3	CASSPNLAGVDTQYF